A selection of T cell receptor beta chains follows, all from one sample in a study of blood T cell repertoires in COVID-19. Measured with immunoSEQ multiplex PCR; TCRdb has only the in-frame clones, and not every one. The table shows tens of thousands of clones, with about three quarters occurring only once. Sequencing was performed on peripheral blood. The receptors here all came from a man aged 30-40 years with COVID-19, enrolled during active disease. Both conserved end residues are part of each CDR3. Fields, in order: J gene, V gene, D gene, clone size, CDR3 DNA, CDR3 protein. A D gene is named only where the DNA matches it firmly. The size entry is marked missing in some rows and otherwise reads once, few, many or a size class.

J gene: TRBJ2-3
V gene: TRBV5-4
D gene: TRBD2
clone size: -
CDR3 DNA: TGTGCCAGCAGGGCCGGGACTAGCGTTGCTAGCACAGATACGCAGTATTTT
CDR3 protein: CASRAGTSVASTDTQYF

J gene: TRBJ2-5
V gene: TRBV4-2
D gene: -
clone size: few
CDR3 DNA: TGTGCCAGCAGCCAAAAGTGGGGCGGGATAGAGACCCAGTACTTC
CDR3 protein: CASSQKWGGIETQYF

J gene: TRBJ2-5
V gene: TRBV11-3
D gene: TRBD2
clone size: few
CDR3 DNA: TGTGCCAGCACCGAAAGCGGGGGGGAAGTGGAGACCCAGTACTTC
CDR3 protein: CASTESGGEVETQYF

J gene: TRBJ1-2
V gene: TRBV30
D gene: -
clone size: -
CDR3 DNA: TGTGCCTGGACATCTGGGCACGGCTACACCTTC
CDR3 protein: CAWTSGHGYTF

J gene: TRBJ1-5
V gene: TRBV2
D gene: -
clone size: -
CDR3 DNA: TGTGCCTCCCACCGACAGACTAATCAGCCCCAGCATTTT
CDR3 protein: CASHRQTNQPQHF

J gene: TRBJ1-3
V gene: TRBV19
D gene: -
clone size: few
CDR3 DNA: TGTGCCAGTCAGACAGCAAGAAACACCATATATTTT
CDR3 protein: CASQTARNTIYF

J gene: TRBJ2-3
V gene: TRBV11-3
D gene: TRBD1
clone size: -
CDR3 DNA: TGTGCCAGCAGCTTACGGACAGGGGGGGGCACAGATACGCAGTATTTT
CDR3 protein: CASSLRTGGGTDTQYF

J gene: TRBJ1-3
V gene: TRBV9
D gene: -
clone size: -
CDR3 DNA: TGTGCCAGCAGCGTAGCGACAACGACTGGAAACACCATATATTTT
CDR3 protein: CASSVATTTGNTIYF

J gene: TRBJ2-2
V gene: TRBV6-4
D gene: TRBD2
clone size: -
CDR3 DNA: TGTGCCAGCAGTGAGACTAGCGACACCGGGGAGCTGTTTTTT
CDR3 protein: CASSETSDTGELFF

J gene: TRBJ1-5
V gene: TRBV9
D gene: TRBD1
clone size: -
CDR3 DNA: TGTGCCAGCAGCGTTACAGGGGGAAGCAATCAGCCCCAGCATTTT
CDR3 protein: CASSVTGGSNQPQHF

J gene: TRBJ2-1
V gene: TRBV6-5
D gene: TRBD2
clone size: -
CDR3 DNA: TGTGCCAGCAGTCGGACTAGCGGGAGTGAGCAGTTCTTC
CDR3 protein: CASSRTSGSEQFF

J gene: TRBJ2-2
V gene: TRBV19
D gene: -
clone size: -
CDR3 DNA: TGTGCCGGACGACTAGCCGGGGAGCTGTTTTTT
CDR3 protein: CAGRLAGELFF

J gene: TRBJ1-1
V gene: TRBV3-1/TRBV3-2
D gene: -
clone size: -
CDR3 DNA: TGTGCCAGCAGCCAGCGAGGTGGGGCCCTCAACAGAAAGAACACTGAAGCTTTCTTT
CDR3 protein: CASSQRGGALNRKNTEAFF

J gene: TRBJ1-3
V gene: TRBV7-7
D gene: TRBD1
clone size: once
CDR3 DNA: TGTGCTAGCAGCCCGGGACAGGGGACTGGAAACACCATATATTTT
CDR3 protein: CASSPGQGTGNTIYF

J gene: TRBJ2-3
V gene: TRBV2
D gene: -
clone size: -
CDR3 DNA: TGTGCCAGCTTCGGGGATACGCAGTATTTT
CDR3 protein: CASFGDTQYF

J gene: TRBJ1-4
V gene: TRBV5-1
D gene: -
clone size: -
CDR3 DNA: TGCGCCAGCAGCTGGGGAGGGGGAACTAATGAAAAACTGTTTTTT
CDR3 protein: CASSWGGGTNEKLFF

J gene: TRBJ2-7
V gene: TRBV4-2
D gene: TRBD1
clone size: -
CDR3 DNA: TGTGCCAGCAGCAACCGGGACAGGATATCGGAGCAGTACTTC
CDR3 protein: CASSNRDRISEQYF

J gene: TRBJ2-3
V gene: TRBV25-1
D gene: TRBD2
clone size: -
CDR3 DNA: TGTGCCAGCAGTGAAGGGACTAGCGGAATTGATACGCAGTATTTT
CDR3 protein: CASSEGTSGIDTQYF

J gene: TRBJ1-2
V gene: TRBV18
D gene: -
clone size: -
CDR3 DNA: TGTGCCAGCTCACCTGGGGCAGGCTATAACTATGGCTACACCTTC
CDR3 protein: CASSPGAGYNYGYTF

J gene: TRBJ2-3
V gene: TRBV5-4
D gene: TRBD2
clone size: -
CDR3 DNA: TGTGCCAGCATCTTTAGCGGGGCTAGCACAGATACGCAGTATTTT
CDR3 protein: CASIFSGASTDTQYF

J gene: TRBJ2-3
V gene: TRBV11-3
D gene: TRBD2
clone size: -
CDR3 DNA: TGTGCCAGCAGCTCGTACCTAGCGGGGACGGATACGCAGTATTTT
CDR3 protein: CASSSYLAGTDTQYF

J gene: TRBJ2-2
V gene: TRBV5-1
D gene: TRBD1
clone size: -
CDR3 DNA: TGCGCCAGCAGCTTGGGAGTGGGACAGGGATACACCGGGGAGCTGTTTTTT
CDR3 protein: CASSLGVGQGYTGELFF

J gene: TRBJ1-1
V gene: TRBV5-6
D gene: -
clone size: once
CDR3 DNA: TGTGCCAGCAGTTTGGGGCCCAACCGGGGGCGGGGGCCTGGGGCTGAAGCTTTCTTT
CDR3 protein: CASSLGPNRGRGPGAEAFF

J gene: TRBJ2-2
V gene: TRBV6-6
D gene: -
clone size: -
CDR3 DNA: TGTGCCAGCAGTTCCCCCGAGATTGGGGAGCTGTTTTTT
CDR3 protein: CASSSPEIGELFF

J gene: TRBJ1-6
V gene: TRBV7-2
D gene: -
clone size: -
CDR3 DNA: TGTGCCAGCAGCTTAGGAGGTTGGGGCAGTAATTCACCCCTCCACTTT
CDR3 protein: CASSLGGWGSNSPLHF

J gene: TRBJ2-7
V gene: TRBV6-5
D gene: TRBD1
clone size: few
CDR3 DNA: TGTGCCAGCAGTTATCAACGCCCGACAGGGGGGCACGAGCAGTACTTC
CDR3 protein: CASSYQRPTGGHEQYF

J gene: TRBJ1-1
V gene: TRBV11-3
D gene: -
clone size: -
CDR3 DNA: TGTGCCAGCAGCTCGGACAGACAAGCTTTCTTT
CDR3 protein: CASSSDRQAFF

J gene: TRBJ2-3
V gene: TRBV19
D gene: TRBD2
clone size: -
CDR3 DNA: TGTGCCAGTAGTATAAAGAGACTAGCCTCCACAGATACGCAGTATTTT
CDR3 protein: CASSIKRLASTDTQYF

J gene: TRBJ2-2
V gene: TRBV28
D gene: TRBD2
clone size: -
CDR3 DNA: TGTGCCAGCAGTTTAGAGCCGGGACTAGCGGGGTACACCGGGGAGCTGTTTTTT
CDR3 protein: CASSLEPGLAGYTGELFF

J gene: TRBJ2-4
V gene: TRBV5-1
D gene: TRBD2
clone size: -
CDR3 DNA: TGCGCCAGCAGCGATTTCCCGGGAGGGGGGGACAAAAACATTCAGTACTTC
CDR3 protein: CASSDFPGGGDKNIQYF

J gene: TRBJ2-7
V gene: TRBV29-1
D gene: TRBD1
clone size: -
CDR3 DNA: TGCAGCGTTGAAGCCTTCGACAGGGAGTACTTC
CDR3 protein: CSVEAFDREYF

J gene: TRBJ1-6
V gene: TRBV30
D gene: TRBD1
clone size: -
CDR3 DNA: TGTGCCTGGGGGGGACAGCCCAATTCACCCCTCCACTTT
CDR3 protein: CAWGGQPNSPLHF

J gene: TRBJ1-1
V gene: TRBV7-9
D gene: TRBD1
clone size: -
CDR3 DNA: TGTGCCAGCAGTGAGTCCGGGACAGGGGTCGTCGCTTTCTTT
CDR3 protein: CASSESGTGVVAFF

J gene: TRBJ2-5
V gene: TRBV5-1
D gene: TRBD1
clone size: -
CDR3 DNA: TGCGCCAGCAGTAGGACGACAGGGTACCAAGAGACCCAGTACTTC
CDR3 protein: CASSRTTGYQETQYF

J gene: TRBJ2-2
V gene: TRBV29-1
D gene: TRBD1
clone size: -
CDR3 DNA: TGCAGCGCGATCGGACAGGGGGGGTTTTCCGGGGAGCTGTTTTTT
CDR3 protein: CSAIGQGGFSGELFF

J gene: TRBJ2-2
V gene: TRBV18
D gene: TRBD1
clone size: -
CDR3 DNA: TGTGCCAGCTCACCACGGACTGTGGGACAGAGTTACACCGGGGAGCTGTTTTTT
CDR3 protein: CASSPRTVGQSYTGELFF

J gene: TRBJ2-6
V gene: TRBV6-5
D gene: -
clone size: -
CDR3 DNA: TGTGCCAGCACTACGACAGTCTCTGGGGCCAACGTCCTGACTTTC
CDR3 protein: CASTTTVSGANVLTF

J gene: TRBJ1-2
V gene: TRBV12-3/TRBV12-4
D gene: TRBD1
clone size: -
CDR3 DNA: TGTGCCAGCAGCGGACAGGTCTATGGCTACACCTTC
CDR3 protein: CASSGQVYGYTF

J gene: TRBJ2-1
V gene: TRBV6-5
D gene: -
clone size: -
CDR3 DNA: TGTGCCAGCTTGGGGGGTCATTCCTACAATGAGCAGTTCTTC
CDR3 protein: CASLGGHSYNEQFF

J gene: TRBJ2-3
V gene: TRBV7-6
D gene: -
clone size: -
CDR3 DNA: TGTGCCAGCACCCTTGAGGGGGTGAGCACAGATACGCAGTATTTT
CDR3 protein: CASTLEGVSTDTQYF

J gene: TRBJ1-4
V gene: TRBV3-1/TRBV3-2
D gene: -
clone size: -
CDR3 DNA: TGTGCCAGCAGCCCACCAATCGGTCCGGGGGAAAAACTGTTTTTT
CDR3 protein: CASSPPIGPGEKLFF